This T cell receptor (beta chain) was captured by sequencing in a study of OX40 agonist ivuxolimab in advanced cancers. Across the whole study: At doses from 0.01 to 10 mg/kg, patients were given intravenous ivuxolimab every 2 weeks. A mean age of roughly 60 years, range about 20 to 90, was recorded, and 82.7% were male. Enrollees could have had prior anti-PD-1, anti-PD-L1 or anti-CTLA-4 therapy, which 40% had received. Study-wide findings and caveats: Not determined was the antigen specificity of the expanded peripheral T cells.

Trimming shortened V by 0 bases and J by 7 bases, and 10 bases separated the two germline ends. CDR3 length: 13 residues. Germline CDR1 is GTSNPN and CDR2 is SVGIG (reference sequence). Produced via immunoSEQ multiplex PCR; TCRdb's table is partial and in-frame only. Of about 120,000 clones listed, 75% to 90% are singletons. This clone was seen a single time. Its antigen is still unknown. The sample was CD4+ or CD8+ T cells sorted from blood, taken in a trial of the OX40 agonist ivuxolimab. The receptor comes from an adult with an advanced solid tumor such as melanoma, head and neck, liver or kidney cancer. V gene TRBV30 combines with J gene TRBJ1-3; D is uncertain. The CDR3 DNA reads as TGTGCCTGGAGTGTACAAGTTGGGAACACCATATATTTT. It is translated as CAWSVQVGNTIYF.